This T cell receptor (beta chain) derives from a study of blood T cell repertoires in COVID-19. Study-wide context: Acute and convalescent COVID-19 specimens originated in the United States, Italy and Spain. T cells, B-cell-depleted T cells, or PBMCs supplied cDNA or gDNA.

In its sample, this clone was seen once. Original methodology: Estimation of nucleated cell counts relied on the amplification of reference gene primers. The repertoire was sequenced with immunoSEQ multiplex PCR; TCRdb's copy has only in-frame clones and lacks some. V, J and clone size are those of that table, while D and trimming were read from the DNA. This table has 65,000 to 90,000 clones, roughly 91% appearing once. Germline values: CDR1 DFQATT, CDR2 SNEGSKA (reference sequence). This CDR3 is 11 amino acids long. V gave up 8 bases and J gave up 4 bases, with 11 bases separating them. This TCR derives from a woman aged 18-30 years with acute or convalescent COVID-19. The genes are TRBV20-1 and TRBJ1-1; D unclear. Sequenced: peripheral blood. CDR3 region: CSRVLGTEAFF. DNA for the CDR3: TGCAGTAGAGTTCTAGGCACTGAAGCTTTCTTT.